This T cell receptor beta chain emerged from a study of T cell responses to AZD1222 COVID-19 vaccine. Between the trimmed V and J ends, which lost 5 bases and 2 bases, there was a span of 13 bases. The CDR3 loop spans 15 amino acids. Germline CDR1 reads SGHTA; CDR2 reads FQGNSA. As concerns this clone: The antigen remains unidentified.

The repertoire was sequenced with immunoSEQ multiplex PCR; TCRdb's copy has only in-frame clones and lacks some. The data hold about 100,000 clones, with 87% observed a single time. Study results and limitations: Donors in the cohort were predominantly white British and more often female, and clonal diversity was possibly underestimated. Baseline seropositivity characterized only a handful of AZD1222 recipients.

The receptor's source is an adult in good health. The chain uses TRBV7-2 and TRBJ1-3; unclear D gene. The sample was peripheral blood, taken on day 0 of MenACWY control vaccination. The CDR3: CASSPTRGTGNTIYF. The CDR3 coding sequence is TGTGCCAGCAGCCCCACCCGGGGTACTGGAAACACCATATATTTT.